This T cell receptor beta chain appears in the sequencing data of a study of cytomegalovirus exposure and HLA in healthy donors. Study observations and caveats: Among CMV-associated TCR beta chains, most appeared HLA-restricted in a later analysis.

The CDR3 extends over 13 amino acids. Germline trimming cut 8 bases from V and 4 bases from J; bases unmatched to any gene: 7. Germline loops: CDR1 GTSNPN, CDR2 SVGIG (reference sequence). The primer mix had 60 Vbeta and 13 Jbeta primers. Assay used: immunoSEQ multiplex PCR; TCRdb lists only in-frame clones, some missing. The sample has 72,000 or so clones, around 78% seen once. Details on this clone: As yet, its antigen is unknown.

What was sequenced was PBMCs. This chain uses TRBV30 with TRBJ2-1, with 8 bases fitting TRBD1. This TCR was sampled from a man aged 18 to 30 in good health and CMV-seropositive. This CDR3 is CAVDRGGYNEQFF. The CDR3 DNA follows: TGTGCCGTTGACAGGGGCGGGTACAATGAGCAGTTCTTC. The full variable domain, its missing parts supplied by reference TRBV30 and TRBJ2-1, is SQTIHQWPATLVQPVGSPLSLECTVEGTSNPNLYWYRQAAGRGLQLLFYSVGIGQISSEVPQNLSASRPQDRQFILSSKKLLLSDSGFYLCAVDRGGYNEQFFGPGTRLTVL.